This T cell receptor (beta chain) was retrieved from a study of cytomegalovirus exposure and HLA in healthy donors. With 60 Vbeta and 13 Jbeta primers, the PCR was carried out. Profiled with immunoSEQ multiplex PCR; TCRdb holds only in-frame clones, not every one. Among some 180,000 clones listed, 76% were seen once. The CDR3 runs 14 residues. V shed 3 bases, J shed 5 bases, and the junction held 5 bases outside the gene matches. Germline CDR1 reads SGHDT; CDR2 reads YYEEEE. Source material: PBMCs. The chain joins TRBV5-6 to TRBJ1-5; 7 positions agree with TRBD1. The source is a woman aged 25 to 39 in good health and CMV-seropositive. CDR3 sequence: CASSWGRGDQPQHF. CDR3 sequence (DNA): TGTGCCAGCAGCTGGGGCAGGGGGGATCAGCCCCAGCATTTT. Supplemented by reference TRBV5-6 and TRBJ1-5, the full variable domain reads DAGVTQSPTHLIKTRGQQVTLRCSPKSGHDTVSWYQQALGQGPQFIFQYYEEEERQRGNFPDRFSGHQFPNYSSELNVNALLLGDSALYLCASSWGRGDQPQHFGDGTRLSIL.